These 2 T cell receptor beta chains were sequenced from one sample in a study of shared clonotypes between healthy human individuals. Method: immunoSEQ multiplex PCR; TCRdb's copy keeps in-frame clones and lacks some. The sample holds about 510,000 clones, nearly 80% seen once. Sequenced: PBMCs. The receptors shown here come from a woman in her forties in good health. Some clones in this sample may be carry-over from other donors' samples.

The chain couples TRBV11-1 to TRBJ2-7; TRBD2 matches 11 bases. The length of the CDR3 is 15 residues. Germline lookup yields CDR1 SGHAT and CDR2 FQDESV (reference sequence). The V and J ends lost 5 bases and 2 bases, in that order; junction bases with no gene match: 5. CDR3 amino acids: CASSPRLAGPYEQYF. CDR3 nucleotides: TGTGCCAGCAGCCCTCGACTAGCGGGACCCTACGAGCAGTACTTC.

V is TRBV5-1 and J is TRBJ2-1, with a weak D call TRBD2 (6 bases). Deletions cut 4 bases from V and 0 bases from J, with 14 bases between. The CDR3 loop spans 16 amino acids. Germline lookup yields CDR1 SGHRS and CDR2 YFSETQ. CDR3 DNA: TGCGCCAGCAGCCCCCGGGAGTTTCTCTCCTACAATGAGCAGTTCTTC. Translated: CASSPREFLSYNEQFF.